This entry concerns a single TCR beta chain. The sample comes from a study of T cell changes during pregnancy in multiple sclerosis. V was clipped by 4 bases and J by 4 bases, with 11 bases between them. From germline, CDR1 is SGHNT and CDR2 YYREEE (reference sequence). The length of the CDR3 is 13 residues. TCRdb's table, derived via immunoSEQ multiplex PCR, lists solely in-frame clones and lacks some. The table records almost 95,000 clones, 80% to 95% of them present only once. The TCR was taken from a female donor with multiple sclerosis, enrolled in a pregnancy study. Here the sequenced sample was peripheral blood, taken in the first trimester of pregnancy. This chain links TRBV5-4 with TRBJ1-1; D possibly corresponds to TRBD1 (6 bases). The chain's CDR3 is CASSPDRATEAFF. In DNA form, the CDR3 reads TGTGCCAGCAGCCCGGACAGAGCCACTGAAGCTTTCTTT.